Each of the 31 T cell receptor beta chains below was sequenced from the same sample in a study of blood T cell repertoires in COVID-19. TCRdb's copy holds only in-frame clones and misses some; the assay was immunoSEQ multiplex PCR. The repertoire includes about 68,000 clones, roughly 85% of them detected once, and roughly 24% sits in the top ten. The sequencing input was peripheral blood. These receptors came from a man aged 45-60 years with acute or convalescent COVID-19.

This chain joins TRBV12-3 or TRBV12-4 and TRBJ2-7; D is unclear. V lost 4 bases, J lost 3 bases, and 7 bases lay in between. The CDR3 spans 12 residues. The CDR3 DNA is TGTGCCAGCAGTTCGGAGTTCTACGAGCAGTACGTC. Protein sequence: CASSSEFYEQYV.

A few counts support this clone. The chain carries TRBV21-1 and TRBJ2-1; the table's D call, TRBD1, was not checked against the DNA. TRBV21-1 is a pseudogene. The CDR3 consists of 12 residues. The CDR3 here is CASSKVVAEQFF. CDR3 in DNA: TGTGCCAGCAGCAAAGTGGTGGCTGAGCAGTTCTTC.

The chain links TRBV6-1 to TRBJ1-2, with D unclear. Trimming took off 2 bases at V and 6 bases at J, with 10 bases between the two ends. Germline V lookup: CDR1 MNHNS, CDR2 SASEGT. This CDR3 is built from 13 residues. CDR3 region: CASSESRFHGYTF. The DNA of the CDR3 is TGTGCCAGCAGTGAATCCAGGTTCCATGGCTACACCTTC.

The chain combines TRBV7-3 with TRBJ1-4, with D possibly TRBD1 on 5 matching bases. Germline lookup yields CDR1 SGHTA and CDR2 FQGTGA. Trimming removed 3 bases at V and 7 bases at J, with 9 bases between. There are 13 residues in the CDR3. The chain's CDR3 is CASSLSRGEKLFF. In DNA, the CDR3 is TGTGCCAGCAGCTTGAGTAGGGGTGAAAAACTGTTTTTT. Together with reference TRBV7-3 and TRBJ1-4, the CDR3 gives the full variable domain: GAGVSQTPSNKVTEKGKYVELRCDPISGHTALYWYRQSLGQGPEFLIYFQGTGAADDSGLPNDRFFAVRPEGSVSTLKIQRTERGDSAVYLCASSLSRGEKLFFGSGTQLSVL.

The DNA of the CDR3 is TGCGCCAGCAGCCTGGGCGGTTATAGCAATCAGCCCCAGCATTTT. Encoded protein: CASSLGGYSNQPQHF. The J gene is TRBJ1-5, the V gene TRBV5-1, with D unresolved. The germline V gene has CDR1 SGHRS and CDR2 YFSETQ. Trimming cost V 4 bases and J 0 bases, with 11 bases left between them. The CDR3 loop spans 15 amino acids. The full variable domain, rest sourced from reference TRBV5-1 and TRBJ1-5, is KAGVTQTPRYLIKTRGQQVTLSCSPISGHRSVSWYQQTPGQGLQFLFEYFSETQRNKGNFPGRFSGRQFSNSRSEMNVSTLELGDSALYLCASSLGGYSNQPQHFGDGTRLSIL.

The genes are TRBV28 and TRBJ2-1; 12 bases map to TRBD2. V lost 6 bases and J lost 3; bases outside the gene matches: 3. Germline V lookup: CDR1 MDHEN, CDR2 SYDVKM. This CDR3 has 15 amino acids. The CDR3, as DNA: TGTGCCAGCAGCCAGACTAGCGGGGGCTACAATGAGCAGTTCTTC. Its translation: CASSQTSGGYNEQFF.

The chain links TRBV6-1 to TRBJ1-2; perhaps TRBD1 as D (6 bases). Between the trimmed V and J ends, which lost 0 bases and 1 base, there was a span of 12 bases. Germline-derived CDR1 and CDR2 are MNHNS and SASEGT. The length of the CDR3 is 16 residues. This CDR3 reads CASSEAPTGNNYGYTF. As DNA, the CDR3 is TGTGCCAGCAGTGAAGCGCCCACAGGGAATAACTATGGCTACACCTTC.

This clone showed up just once. The chain has TRBV3-1 (or the pseudogene TRBV3-2) and TRBJ1-2; 9 nucleotides agree with TRBD1. The V gene's germline CDR1 is LGHDT and CDR2 YNNKEL (reference sequence). Germline trimming cut 0 bases from V and 11 bases from J; bases unmatched to any gene: 10. This CDR3 region has 15 residues. The CDR3 DNA follows: TGTGCCAGCAGCCAAGATTTCACAGGGGGCGGGCGATACACCTTC. Encoded protein: CASSQDFTGGGRYTF.

This chain joins TRBV25-1 and TRBJ2-1; the match to TRBD2 covers 13 bases. The CDR3 is 13 residues long. Germline values: CDR1 MGHDK, CDR2 SYGVNS. V trimming: 5 bases; J trimming: 12 bases; junction bases outside the gene matches: 4. Here the CDR3 DNA reads TGTGCCAGCAGTCGGACTAGCGGGGGTAGGCAGTTCTTC. Protein sequence: CASSRTSGGRQFF.

The chain employs TRBV27 and TRBJ2-3, with 7 bases that match TRBD2. This CDR3 has 16 residues. Germline values: CDR1 MNHEY, CDR2 SMNVEV (reference sequence). The ends lost 8 bases at V and 4 bases at J; junction bases unmatched: 15. As DNA, the CDR3 is TGTGCCAGCTACCTCCGTGGAGCGGGGTCCTCAGATACGCAGTATTTT. This gives the protein CASYLRGAGSSDTQYF.

This chain joins TRBV5-1 and TRBJ2-1, with 7 bases fitting TRBD2. This CDR3 has 14 amino acids. CDR1 and CDR2 (germline): SGHRS, YFSETQ. V lost 2 bases to trimming and J lost 5 bases; unmatched junction nucleotides: 4. The CDR3 DNA sequence: TGCGCCAGCAGCTTTTCGGCGGGGGACAATGAGCAGTTCTTC. It is translated as CASSFSAGDNEQFF.

The chain has TRBV7-9 and TRBJ1-3, with D perhaps matching TRBD1 (6 bases). This CDR3 region has 16 residues. V was clipped by 8 bases and J by 2 bases, with 19 bases between them. The germline CDR1 and CDR2 sequences are SEHNR and FQNEAQ (reference sequence). The CDR3 reads CASGRLLAGAGNTIYF. DNA of the CDR3: TGTGCCAGCGGGCGCTTACTGGCAGGGGCTGGAAACACCATATATTTT.

This chain uses TRBV5-6 with TRBJ2-5; 7 bases fit TRBD1. Germline V CDR1 and CDR2: SGHDT, YYEEEE. J gave up 0 bases and V 1 base, and 3 bases lay outside the gene matches. The CDR3 is 15 amino acids. CDR3 in DNA: TGTGCCAGCAGCTTGACAGGGGTCTACCAAGAGACCCAGTACTTC. It yields the protein CASSLTGVYQETQYF.

The CDR3 loop reads CASTLEALNQETQYF. In DNA, the CDR3 is TGTGCCAGCACCCTCGAGGCGCTTAACCAAGAGACCCAGTACTTC. The chain uses TRBV5-4 and TRBJ2-5; no reliable D call. CDR3 length: 15 amino acids. Germline V gene data show CDR1 as SGHNT and CDR2 as YYREEE (reference sequence). Trimming pared 6 bases from V and 0 bases from J, leaving 15 bases between.

This chain uses TRBV2 with TRBJ1-2; D uncertain. Germline CDR1 is SNHLY and CDR2 is FYNNEI. The CDR3 sequence is 11 residues long. V dropped 9 bases and J dropped 4 bases, with 9 bases sitting between them. The CDR3 loop reads CAREETYGYTF. The CDR3 DNA reads as TGTGCCAGAGAGGAGACCTATGGCTACACCTTC.

This chain uses TRBV28 with TRBJ2-3, with TRBD1 matching over 7 bases. The CDR3 sequence is 13 residues long. The J segment lost 4 bases and the V segment lost 3 bases, leaving 1 base of the junction unmatched. The germline V gene encodes CDR1 MDHEN and CDR2 SYDVKM. The CDR3 here is CASSFQGADTQYF. The CDR3 region has the DNA TGTGCCAGCAGTTTCCAGGGGGCAGATACGCAGTATTTT.

The chain recombines TRBV12-3 or TRBV12-4 with TRBJ1-2; perhaps TRBD1 as D (6 bases). V was cut by 7 bases and J by 2 bases, with 8 bases left in between. This CDR3 spans 12 amino acids. CDR3 in DNA: TGTGCCAGCACCGGACAGAACTATGGCTACACCTTC. Its protein product is CASTGQNYGYTF.

The rearrangement uses TRBV15 and TRBJ2-7, with D perhaps matching TRBD2 (5 bases). Germline V gene sequence: CDR1 LNHNV, CDR2 YYDKDF (reference sequence). The V end was cut by 0 bases, the J end by 7 bases, with 16 bases between. The CDR3 has 15 residues. CDR3 nucleotides: TGTGCCACCAGCAGAGAAGTTCGGGGTTTGGGGGAGCAGTACTTC. Its translation: CATSREVRGLGEQYF.

The V call is TRBV5-1, the J call TRBJ1-4; perhaps TRBD1 as D (6 bases). The CDR3 covers 14 residues. The V gene's germline CDR1 is SGHRS and CDR2 YFSETQ. V lost 4 bases to trimming and J lost 4 bases, with 11 bases between them. CDR3 protein: CASSPGVGNEKLFF. DNA for the CDR3: TGCGCCAGCAGCCCAGGGGTTGGTAATGAAAAACTGTTTTTT.

The chain couples TRBV28 to TRBJ1-3, with no clear D. CDR1 and CDR2 from the germline V gene are MDHEN and SYDVKM. The CDR3 has 17 amino acids. The V end was cut by 4 bases, the J end by 0 bases, with 16 bases between. The CDR3 DNA follows: TGTGCCAGCAGTTCCCCCGGGGTATGGGTCTCTGGAAACACCATATATTTT. Protein: CASSSPGVWVSGNTIYF.

The gene calls are TRBV9 and TRBJ2-3; 7 bases match TRBD2. The V gene end was trimmed by 3 bases and the J gene end by 0 bases; junction bases not matched to a gene: 4. This CDR3 comprises 15 residues. CDR1 is SGDLS, CDR2 YYNGEE, per germline. CDR3: CASSARAGSTDTQYF. CDR3 in DNA: TGTGCCAGCAGCGCGAGAGCGGGGAGCACAGATACGCAGTATTTT.

This clone was recorded a few times. The V and J genes are TRBV18 and TRBJ2-7, with D unclear. V was pared by 3 bases and J by 3 bases, with 12 bases between. The CDR3 runs 14 residues. CDR1 is KGHSH and CDR2 is LQKENI in the germline V gene. In DNA form, the CDR3 reads TGTGCCAGCTCACCTAGCTCGACCTTCTACGAGCAGTACGTC. It yields the protein CASSPSSTFYEQYV.

This sequence joins TRBV2 and TRBJ1-2, with D possibly being TRBD1 (5 bases). Germline values: CDR1 SNHLY, CDR2 FYNNEI. The CDR3 runs to 14 residues. Trimming took off 4 bases at V and 5 bases at J, with 14 bases between the two ends. The CDR3: CASSAGRISYGYTF. DNA for the CDR3: TGTGCCAGCAGTGCAGGGCGGATCTCATATGGCTACACCTTC.

V usage is TRBV28 and J usage is TRBJ1-1; D not resolved. Germline V gene sequence: CDR1 MDHEN, CDR2 SYDVKM. With 4 bases removed from V and 6 bases from J, the gap between germline ends came to 9 bases. This CDR3 region has 12 residues. CDR3 loop: CASSSGEAEAFF. In DNA, the CDR3 is TGTGCCAGCAGTTCAGGCGAAGCTGAAGCTTTCTTT.

V gene TRBV5-5 combines with J gene TRBJ2-1; maybe TRBD1 (6 bases). The CDR3 extends over 15 amino acids. V lost 0 bases to trimming and J lost 5 bases, with 12 bases between them. CDR1 is SGHKS, CDR2 YYEKEE, per germline (reference sequence). CDR3 DNA: TGTGCCAGCAGCTTGGTTCAGGGGAGAAACAATGAGCAGTTCTTC. Encoded protein: CASSLVQGRNNEQFF. The full variable domain, its missing parts supplied by reference TRBV5-5 and TRBJ2-1, is DAGVTQSPTHLIKTRGQQVTLRCSPISGHKSVSWYQQVLGQGPQFIFQYYEKEERGRGNFPDRFSARQFPNYSSELNVNALLLGDSALYLCASSLVQGRNNEQFFGPGTRLTVL.

The chain joins TRBV3-1 (or the pseudogene TRBV3-2) to TRBJ2-5; D unresolved. With 8 bases removed from V and 6 bases from J, the gap between germline ends came to 16 bases. This CDR3 is built from 13 residues. Germline CDR1 reads LGHDT; CDR2 reads YNNKEL (reference sequence). CDR3 sequence reads: CASAPGVRKTQYF. CDR3 DNA sequence: TGTGCCAGCGCCCCTGGAGTACGCAAGACCCAGTACTTC.

This chain connects TRBV19 to TRBJ2-2; tentatively, D is TRBD2 (5 bases). Germline CDR1 reads LNHDA; CDR2 reads SQIVND (reference sequence). The CDR3 runs 14 residues. The V and J ends lost 5 bases and 4 bases respectively, with 11 bases between them. The CDR3 sequence is CASSDRRGTGELFF. CDR3 DNA: TGTGCCAGTAGTGACCGTCGGGGCACCGGGGAGCTGTTTTTT.

This chain links TRBV7-8 with TRBJ2-1, with no clear D. Germline V gene data show CDR1 as SGHVS and CDR2 as FQNEAQ. The V and J ends lost 1 base and 15 bases respectively, with 13 bases between them. The CDR3 is 12 residues long. The CDR3 sequence: CASSLVGSILFF. In DNA, the CDR3 is TGTGCCAGCAGCTTAGTGGGCTCTATTCTGTTCTTC.

The J gene is TRBJ1-1, the V gene TRBV5-1; possible D gene TRBD1, 5 bases. CDR1 is SGHRS, CDR2 YFSETQ, per germline. V lost 2 bases, J lost 3 bases, and 14 bases lay in between. The CDR3 spans 15 residues. CDR3 bases: TGCGCCAGCAGCTTCCAGGGTGCCTTTGACACTGAAGCTTTCTTT. This sequence encodes CASSFQGAFDTEAFF.

V is TRBV9 and J is TRBJ2-1; tentative D call: TRBD1 (6 bases). The V end was cut by 4 bases, the J end by 7 bases, with 24 bases between. This CDR3 is 17 amino acids long. Per germline, CDR1 SGDLS and CDR2 YYNGEE. CDR3 in amino acids: CASSPQYREWGKNEQFF. CDR3 sequence (DNA): TGTGCCAGCAGCCCGCAGTACAGGGAATGGGGAAAAAATGAGCAGTTCTTC.

This chain connects TRBV6-5 to TRBJ2-7; weak D call: TRBD2 (7 bases). The CDR3 sequence is 13 residues long. Per germline, CDR1 MNHEY and CDR2 SVGAGI. Trimming removed 7 bases at V and 6 bases at J, with 16 bases between. The CDR3, as DNA: TGTGCCAGCATGGGGTGGGGGGGCTCCGAGCAGTACTTC. It yields the protein CASMGWGGSEQYF.